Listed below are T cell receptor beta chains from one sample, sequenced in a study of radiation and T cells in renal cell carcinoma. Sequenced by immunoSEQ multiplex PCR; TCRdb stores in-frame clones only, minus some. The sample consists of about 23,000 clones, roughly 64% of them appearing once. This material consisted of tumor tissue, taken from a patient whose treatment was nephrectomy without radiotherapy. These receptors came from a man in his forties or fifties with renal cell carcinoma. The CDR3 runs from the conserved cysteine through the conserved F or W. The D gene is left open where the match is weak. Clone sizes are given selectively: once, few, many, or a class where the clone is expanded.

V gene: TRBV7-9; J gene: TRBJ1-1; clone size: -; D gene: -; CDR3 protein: CASSSTQVTEAFF; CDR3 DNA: TGTGCCAGCAGCTCGACCCAGGTCACTGAAGCTTTCTTT
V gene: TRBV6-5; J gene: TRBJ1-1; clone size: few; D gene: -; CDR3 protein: CASMRGTEAFF; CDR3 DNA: TGTGCCAGCATGAGGGGCACTGAAGCTTTCTTT
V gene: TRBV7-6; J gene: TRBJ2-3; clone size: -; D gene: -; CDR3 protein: CASSLGAGTSTDTQYF; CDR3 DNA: TGTGCCAGCAGCTTAGGGGCAGGGACTAGCACAGATACGCAGTATTTT
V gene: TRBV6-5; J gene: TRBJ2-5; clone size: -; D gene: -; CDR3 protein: CASRPTYPGFQTQYF; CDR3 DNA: TGTGCCAGCAGGCCCACATACCCGGGGTTCCAGACCCAGTACTTC
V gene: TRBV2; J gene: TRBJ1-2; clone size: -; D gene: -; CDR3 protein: CASSGFDSYTF; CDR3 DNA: TGTGCCAGCAGTGGGTTCGATAGCTACACCTTC
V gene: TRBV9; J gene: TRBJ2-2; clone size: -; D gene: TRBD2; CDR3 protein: CASSNSGNPAGELFF; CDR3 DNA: TGTGCCAGCAGTAATAGCGGGAACCCCGCCGGGGAGCTGTTTTTT
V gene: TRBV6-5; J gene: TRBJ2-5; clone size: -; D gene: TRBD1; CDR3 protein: CASKTGFSTETQYF; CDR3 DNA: TGTGCCAGCAAGACAGGGTTTTCCACAGAGACCCAGTACTTC
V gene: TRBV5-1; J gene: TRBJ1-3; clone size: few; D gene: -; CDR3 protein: CASSLARGSGNTIYF; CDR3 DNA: TGCGCCAGCAGCTTGGCCCGGGGCTCTGGAAACACCATATATTTT
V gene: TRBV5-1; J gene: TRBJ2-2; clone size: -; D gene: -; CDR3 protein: CASSLAPGTLNTGELFF; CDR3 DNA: TGCGCCAGCAGCTTGGCTCCCGGGACTTTGAACACCGGGGAGCTGTTTTTT
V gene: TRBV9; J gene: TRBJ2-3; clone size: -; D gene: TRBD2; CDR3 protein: CASSETSGETDTQYF; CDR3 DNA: TGTGCCAGCAGCGAAACTAGCGGGGAGACAGATACGCAGTATTTT
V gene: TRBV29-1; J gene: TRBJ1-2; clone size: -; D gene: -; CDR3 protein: CSVETGYGYTF; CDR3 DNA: TGCAGCGTGGAGACAGGTTATGGCTACACCTTC
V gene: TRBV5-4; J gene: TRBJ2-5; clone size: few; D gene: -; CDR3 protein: CASSLEVGSETQYF; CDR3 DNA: TGTGCCAGCAGCTTGGAGGTGGGCAGCGAGACCCAGTACTTC
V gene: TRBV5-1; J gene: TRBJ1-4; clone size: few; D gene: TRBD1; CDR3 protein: CASSLDRVNEKLFF; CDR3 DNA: TGCGCCAGCAGTTTGGACAGGGTGAATGAAAAACTGTTTTTT
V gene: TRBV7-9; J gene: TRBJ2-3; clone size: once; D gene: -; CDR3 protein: CASSLDRSRGGTDTQYF; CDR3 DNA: TGTGCCAGCAGCTTAGATCGGTCCCGGGGTGGGACAGATACGCAGTATTTT
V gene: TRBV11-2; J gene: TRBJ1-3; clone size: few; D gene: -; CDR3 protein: CASSTGHPSSGNTIYF; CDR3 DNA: TGTGCCAGCAGCACGGGACACCCGAGCTCTGGAAACACCATATATTTT
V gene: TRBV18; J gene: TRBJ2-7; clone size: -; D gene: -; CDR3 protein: CASSPLRGHEQYF; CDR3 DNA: TGTGCCAGCTCACCACTCAGGGGCCACGAGCAGTACTTC
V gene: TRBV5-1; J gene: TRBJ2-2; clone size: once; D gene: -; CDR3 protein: CASSLAVQGNTGELFF; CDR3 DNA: TGCGCCAGCAGCTTGGCCGTTCAGGGGAACACCGGGGAGCTGTTTTTT
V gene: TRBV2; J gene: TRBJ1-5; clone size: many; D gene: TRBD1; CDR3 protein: CASRAPETGASNQPQHF; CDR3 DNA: TGTGCCAGCAGAGCTCCTGAGACAGGGGCTAGCAATCAGCCCCAGCATTTT
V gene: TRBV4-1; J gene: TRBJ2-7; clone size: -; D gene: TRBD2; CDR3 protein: CASSQETSNEQYF; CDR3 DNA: TGCGCCAGCAGCCAGGAGACTAGCAACGAGCAGTACTTC
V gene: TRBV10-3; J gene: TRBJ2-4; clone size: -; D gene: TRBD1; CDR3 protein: CAIRASGTGESPAKNIQYF; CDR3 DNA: TGTGCCATCAGAGCCTCCGGGACAGGGGAATCCCCAGCCAAAAACATTCAGTACTTC
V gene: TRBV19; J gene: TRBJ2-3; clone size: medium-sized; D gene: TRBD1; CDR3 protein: CASSILQGAEDTQYF; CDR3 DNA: TGTGCCAGTAGTATCTTACAGGGGGCTGAAGATACGCAGTATTTT
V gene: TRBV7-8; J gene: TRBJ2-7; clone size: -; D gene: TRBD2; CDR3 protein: CASSLAGGPDEQYF; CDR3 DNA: TGTGCCAGCAGCCTAGCGGGAGGGCCCGACGAGCAGTACTTC
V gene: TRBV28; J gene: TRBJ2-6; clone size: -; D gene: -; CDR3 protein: CASSFTTSSGANVLTF; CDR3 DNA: TGTGCCAGCAGTTTTACGACAAGCTCTGGGGCCAACGTCCTGACTTTC
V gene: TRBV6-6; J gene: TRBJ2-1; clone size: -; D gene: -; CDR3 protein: CASSYLAEQFF; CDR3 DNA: TGTGCCAGCAGTTACCTAGCTGAGCAGTTCTTC
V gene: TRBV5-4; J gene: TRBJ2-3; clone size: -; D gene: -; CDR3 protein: CASSLERGRNTQYF; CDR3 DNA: TGTGCCAGCAGCTTGGAAAGGGGCAGAAATACGCAGTATTTT
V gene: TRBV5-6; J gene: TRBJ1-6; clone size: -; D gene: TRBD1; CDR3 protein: CASSFLTGGGYNSPLHF; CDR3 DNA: TGTGCCAGCAGCTTCTTGACAGGGGGCGGCTATAATTCACCCCTCCACTTT
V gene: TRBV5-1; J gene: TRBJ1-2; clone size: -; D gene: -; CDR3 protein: CASREPGHRGYTF; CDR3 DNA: TGCGCCAGCAGGGAGCCGGGACACCGAGGCTACACCTTC
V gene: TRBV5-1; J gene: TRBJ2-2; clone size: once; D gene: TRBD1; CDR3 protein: CASSSDRTVGAGELFF; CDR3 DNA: TGCGCCAGCAGCTCGGACAGGACTGTCGGTGCCGGGGAGCTGTTTTTT
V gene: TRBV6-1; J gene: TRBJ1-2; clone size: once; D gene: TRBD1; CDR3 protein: CASSQGANYGYTF; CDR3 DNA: TGTGCCAGCAGCCAGGGGGCTAACTATGGCTACACCTTC
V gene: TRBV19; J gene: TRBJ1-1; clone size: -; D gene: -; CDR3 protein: CASSIRGNTEAFF; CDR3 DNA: TGTGCCAGTAGTATCAGGGGAAACACTGAAGCTTTCTTT
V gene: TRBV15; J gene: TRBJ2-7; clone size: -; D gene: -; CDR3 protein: CATSRDEWGRSDEQYF; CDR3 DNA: TGTGCCACCAGCAGAGATGAATGGGGGAGAAGTGACGAGCAGTACTTC
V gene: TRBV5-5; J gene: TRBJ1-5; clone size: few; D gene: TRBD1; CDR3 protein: CASSFDRGLHQPQHF; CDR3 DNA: TGTGCCAGCAGCTTCGACAGGGGGCTTCATCAGCCCCAGCATTTT
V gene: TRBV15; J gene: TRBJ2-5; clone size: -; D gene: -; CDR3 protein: CATSRQPGGAETQYF; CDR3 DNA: TGTGCCACCAGTCGACAGCCGGGCGGGGCGGAGACCCAGTACTTC
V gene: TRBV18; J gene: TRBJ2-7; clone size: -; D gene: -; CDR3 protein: CASSRGQVSYEQYF; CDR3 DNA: TGTGCCAGCTCACGAGGGCAGGTCTCCTACGAGCAGTACTTC
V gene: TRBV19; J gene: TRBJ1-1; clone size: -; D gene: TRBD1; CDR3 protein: CASRHGQVNTEAFF; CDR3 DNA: TGTGCCAGTAGACACGGACAGGTGAACACTGAAGCTTTCTTT
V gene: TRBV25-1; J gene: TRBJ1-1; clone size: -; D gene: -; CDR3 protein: CASSEGPSNTEAFF; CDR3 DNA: TGTGCCAGCAGCGAAGGTCCAAGTAACACTGAAGCTTTCTTT
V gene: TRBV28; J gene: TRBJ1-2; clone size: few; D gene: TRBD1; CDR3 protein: CASSPTPGQRSRNPNYGYTF; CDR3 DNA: TGTGCCAGCAGTCCAACACCGGGACAGCGGTCCCGAAACCCTAACTATGGCTACACCTTC
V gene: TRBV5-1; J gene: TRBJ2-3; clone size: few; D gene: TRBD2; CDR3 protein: CASKREHLSSDTQYF; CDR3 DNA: TGCGCCAGCAAGCGGGAGCATTTGTCATCAGATACGCAGTATTTT
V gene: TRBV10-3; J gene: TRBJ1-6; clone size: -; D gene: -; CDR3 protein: CAIRRTVTSPLHF; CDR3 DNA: TGTGCCATCAGGCGGACAGTGACTTCACCCCTCCACTTT
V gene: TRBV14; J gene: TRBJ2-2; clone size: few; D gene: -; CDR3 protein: CASSQEFGGHTGELFF; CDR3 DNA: TGTGCCAGCAGCCAAGAGTTCGGGGGGCACACCGGGGAGCTGTTTTTT
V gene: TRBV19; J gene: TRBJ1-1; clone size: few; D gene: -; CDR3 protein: CASGDYTEAFF; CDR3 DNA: TGTGCCAGTGGGGACTACACTGAAGCTTTCTTT
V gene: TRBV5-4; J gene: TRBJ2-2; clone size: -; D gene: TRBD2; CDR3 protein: CASSLWGLGDTGELFF; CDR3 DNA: TGTGCCAGCAGCTTGTGGGGACTAGGGGACACCGGGGAGCTGTTTTTT
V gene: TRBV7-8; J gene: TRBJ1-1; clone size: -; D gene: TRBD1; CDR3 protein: CASSSGQGSRNTEAFF; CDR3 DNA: TGTGCCAGCAGCTCGGGACAGGGAAGTAGGAACACTGAAGCTTTCTTT
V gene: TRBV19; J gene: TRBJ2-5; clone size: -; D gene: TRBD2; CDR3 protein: CASRAGGSTWETQYF; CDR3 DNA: TGTGCCTCCAGGGCGGGGGGCTCAACCTGGGAGACCCAGTACTTC
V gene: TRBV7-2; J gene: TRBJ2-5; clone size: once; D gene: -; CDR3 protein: CASSSAARRGTQYF; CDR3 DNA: TGTGCCAGCAGCTCCGCGGCCCGAAGGGGGACCCAGTACTTC
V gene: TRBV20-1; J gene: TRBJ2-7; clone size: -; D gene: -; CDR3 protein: CSVDRSYEQYF; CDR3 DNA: TGCAGCGTGGACCGCTCCTACGAGCAGTACTTC